This T cell receptor beta chain was identified during a study of human T cells and chemical hapten exposure. Whole-study context: There were weekly diphenylcyclopropenone doses to the scalp for patients throughout the roughly 23-week study. Study results and limitations: TCRs at high frequency, those above 1 in 1000, did not change with DPC sensitization.

TCRdb re-called the RACE reads through MiXCR, storing one row per CDR3 protein. The sample has about 250,000 distinct CDR3 sequences, 7.5% to 8% seen once; the top ten hold 0.9% to 1.5%. The time point denotes: pre-sensitization, week 0. The sample's treatment: therapeutic diphenylcyclopropenone sensitization with weekly scalp DPC. The V end lost 3 bases, the J end lost 1 base, and 8 bases lay between the germline ends. The germline CDR1 and CDR2 sequences are SGHNT and YENEEA. This CDR3 is built from 14 residues. This clonotype appeared a few times. Its antigen is unidentified. This TCR derives from a young man with alopecia areata. Some clones in this sample may be carry-over from other donors' samples. The J gene is TRBJ2-3, the V gene TRBV11-3; D gene uncertain. The sample was whole blood, taken in connection with sensitization to the hapten diphenylcyclopropenone (DPC). CDR3 sequence reads: CASSLGKRTDTQYF. In DNA, the CDR3 is TGTGCCAGCAGCTTGGGCAAACGCACAGATACGCAGTATTTT.